The TCR beta chain described here comes from a study of CD8 T cells in Susac syndrome. cDNA came from around 0.54 to 1 ug RNA primed by random hexamers. TCRdb independently ran MiXCR on the immunoSEQ multiplex PCR reads; one entry per CDR3 protein. The sample carries 150,000 or so distinct CDR3 sequences, over 85% recorded once. Germline assignment: CDR1 SGHRS and CDR2 YFSETQ. The trim removed 6 bases at V and 8 bases at J, leaving 7 bases unmatched. The CDR3 totals 15 residues. The clonotype was recovered from a human donor in good health. This rearrangement joins TRBV5-1 to TRBJ1-6, with 11 bases lining up with TRBD1. The source material was CD4+ T cells from PBMCs. The CDR3 bases are TGCGCCAGCACCTCTATGGGACAGGGGGATTCACCCCTCCACTTT. Its protein product is CASTSMGQGDSPLHF.